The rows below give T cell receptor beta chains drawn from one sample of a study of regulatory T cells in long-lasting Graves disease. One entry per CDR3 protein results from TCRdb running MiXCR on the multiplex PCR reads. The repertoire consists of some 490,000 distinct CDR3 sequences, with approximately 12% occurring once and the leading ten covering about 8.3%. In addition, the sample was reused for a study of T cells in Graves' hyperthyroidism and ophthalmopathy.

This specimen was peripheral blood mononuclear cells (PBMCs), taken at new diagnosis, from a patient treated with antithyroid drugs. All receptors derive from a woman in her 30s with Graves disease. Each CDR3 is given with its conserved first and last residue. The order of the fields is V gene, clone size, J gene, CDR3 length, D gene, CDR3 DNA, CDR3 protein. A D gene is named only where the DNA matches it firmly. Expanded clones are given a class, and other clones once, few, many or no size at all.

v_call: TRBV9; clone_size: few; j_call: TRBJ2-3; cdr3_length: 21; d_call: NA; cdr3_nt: TGTGCCAGCAGCGTAGCTCACGTGGGGCGATACGGGATTCCCTACACAGATACGCAGTATTTT; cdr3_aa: CASSVAHVGRYGIPYTDTQYF
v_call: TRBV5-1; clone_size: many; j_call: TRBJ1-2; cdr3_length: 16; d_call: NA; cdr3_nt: TGCGCCAGCAGCTTGGTATCCACCGCCCTGGGCTATGGCTACACCTTC; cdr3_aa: CASSLVSTALGYGYTF
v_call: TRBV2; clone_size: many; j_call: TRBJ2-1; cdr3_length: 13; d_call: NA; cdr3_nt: TGTGCCAGCCGACAGGCCAGTAGGAATGAGCAGTTCTTC; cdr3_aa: CASRQASRNEQFF
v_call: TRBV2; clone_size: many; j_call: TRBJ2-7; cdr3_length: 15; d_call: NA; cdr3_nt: TGTGCCAGCAGGGAGAATAGCGCTTACTCCTACGAGCAGTACTTC; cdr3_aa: CASRENSAYSYEQYF
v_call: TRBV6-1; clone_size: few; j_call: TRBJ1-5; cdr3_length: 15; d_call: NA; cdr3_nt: TGTGCCAGCAGTGGCCTTCGACAGACCAATCAGCCCCAGCATTTT; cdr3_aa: CASSGLRQTNQPQHF
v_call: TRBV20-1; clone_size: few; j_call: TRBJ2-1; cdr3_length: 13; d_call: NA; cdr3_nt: TGCAGTGCTGAGGGACTCTTCCCCAATGAGCAGTTCTTC; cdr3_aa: CSAEGLFPNEQFF
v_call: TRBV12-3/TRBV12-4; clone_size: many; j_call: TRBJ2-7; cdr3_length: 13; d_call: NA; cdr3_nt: TGTGCCAGCAGTTCGTGGGGCGCCTACGAGCAGTACTTC; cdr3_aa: CASSSWGAYEQYF
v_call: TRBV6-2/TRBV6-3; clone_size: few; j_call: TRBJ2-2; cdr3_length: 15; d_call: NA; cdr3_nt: TGTGCCAGCAGTTACTCGAGAGCGGTCACCGGGGAGCTGTTTTTT; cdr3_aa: CASSYSRAVTGELFF
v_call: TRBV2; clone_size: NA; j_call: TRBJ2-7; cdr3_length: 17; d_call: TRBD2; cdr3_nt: TGTGCCAGCAGGTTGGGGAGACTAGCGGGAGGGTCCTACGAGCAGTACTTC; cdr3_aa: CASRLGRLAGGSYEQYF
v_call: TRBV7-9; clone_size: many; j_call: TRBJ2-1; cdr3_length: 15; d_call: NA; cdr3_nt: TGTGCCAGCAGCTTACGAGGGAGTAAAGTAGGTGAGCAGTTCTTC; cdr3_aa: CASSLRGSKVGEQFF
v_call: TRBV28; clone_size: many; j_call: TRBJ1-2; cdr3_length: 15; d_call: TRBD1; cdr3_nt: TGTGCCAGCAGTGCCCGGGACAGGGAAATCTATGGCTACACCTTC; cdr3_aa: CASSARDREIYGYTF
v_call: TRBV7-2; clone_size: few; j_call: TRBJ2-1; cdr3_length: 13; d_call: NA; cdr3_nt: TGTGCCAGCAGCTTTTTTTCCTACAATGAGCAGTTCTTC; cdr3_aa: CASSFFSYNEQFF
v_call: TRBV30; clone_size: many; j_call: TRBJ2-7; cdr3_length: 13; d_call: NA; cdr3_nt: TGTGCCTGGACTCCAGCATCCTACGACAAGCAGTACTTC; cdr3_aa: CAWTPASYDKQYF
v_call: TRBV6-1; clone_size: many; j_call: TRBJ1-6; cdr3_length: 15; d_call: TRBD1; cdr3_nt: TGTGCCAGCAATCCCGGGACAGGGGTCCCTAGGCCCCTCCACTTT; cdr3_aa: CASNPGTGVPRPLHF
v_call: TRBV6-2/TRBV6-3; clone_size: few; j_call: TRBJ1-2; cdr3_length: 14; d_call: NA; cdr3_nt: TGTGCCAGCAGTTACCTCTCGGCCTGGGGGGGCTACACCTTC; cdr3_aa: CASSYLSAWGGYTF
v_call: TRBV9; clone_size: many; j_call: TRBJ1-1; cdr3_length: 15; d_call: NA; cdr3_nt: TGTGCCAGCAGCCCCGAAGGAGGGGCTGTGACTGAAGCTTTCTTT; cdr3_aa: CASSPEGGAVTEAFF
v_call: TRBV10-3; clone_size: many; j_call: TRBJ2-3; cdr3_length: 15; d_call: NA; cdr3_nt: TGTGCCATCAGTGATTCAAAAGCGACCACAGATACGCAGTATTTT; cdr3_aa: CAISDSKATTDTQYF
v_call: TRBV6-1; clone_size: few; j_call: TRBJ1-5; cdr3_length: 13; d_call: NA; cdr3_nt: TGTGCCAGCAGAACTCACAGTGGGTCGGCCCAGCATTTT; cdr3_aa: CASRTHSGSAQHF
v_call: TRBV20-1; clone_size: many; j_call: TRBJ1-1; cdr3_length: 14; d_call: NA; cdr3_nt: TGCAGTGCTAGTCCCGCAGGGGCTTACACTGAAGCTTTCTTT; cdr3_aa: CSASPAGAYTEAFF
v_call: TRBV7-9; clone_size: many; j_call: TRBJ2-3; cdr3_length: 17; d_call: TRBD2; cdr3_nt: TGTGCCAGCAGCCCGCGGGGGAGCGGGAGTGGCACAGATACGCAGTATTTT; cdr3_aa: CASSPRGSGSGTDTQYF
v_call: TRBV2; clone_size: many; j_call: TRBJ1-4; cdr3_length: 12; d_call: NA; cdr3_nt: TGTGCCAGCGGCGGATCGAGAGGAAAACTGTTTTTT; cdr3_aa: CASGGSRGKLFF
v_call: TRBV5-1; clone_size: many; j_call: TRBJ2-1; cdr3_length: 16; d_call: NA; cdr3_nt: TGCGCCAGCAGCTTGGTGGTGGGGAGCTCCTACAATGAGCAGTTCTTC; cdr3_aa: CASSLVVGSSYNEQFF
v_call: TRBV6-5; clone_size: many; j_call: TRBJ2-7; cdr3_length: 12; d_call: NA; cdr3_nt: TGTGCCAGCAGTTACACGAACTACGAGCAGTACTTC; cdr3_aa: CASSYTNYEQYF
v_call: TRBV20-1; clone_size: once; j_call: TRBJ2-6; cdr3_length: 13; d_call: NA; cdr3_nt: TGCAGTGCCAGAGGGGCTGGGGCCGACGTCCTGACTTTC; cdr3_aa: CSARGAGADVLTF
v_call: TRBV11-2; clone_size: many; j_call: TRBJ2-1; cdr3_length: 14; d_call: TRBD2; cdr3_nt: TGTGCCAGCAGCCTCCGGACTAGCGAGGGTGAGCAGTTCTTC; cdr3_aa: CASSLRTSEGEQFF
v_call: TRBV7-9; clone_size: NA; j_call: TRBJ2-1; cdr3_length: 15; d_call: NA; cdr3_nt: TGTGCCAGCAGCGTAGACCTTGGCAGGGACAATGAGCAGTTCTTC; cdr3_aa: CASSVDLGRDNEQFF
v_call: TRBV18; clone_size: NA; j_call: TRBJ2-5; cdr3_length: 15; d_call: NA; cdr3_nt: TGTGGCAGCTCACCCACGGGAACCGGCCAAGAGACCCAGTGCTTC; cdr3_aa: CGSSPTGTGQETQCF
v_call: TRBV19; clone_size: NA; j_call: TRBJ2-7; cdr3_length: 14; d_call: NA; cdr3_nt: TGTGCCAGTAGTCCGTCCCGGGACATATACGAGCAGTACTTC; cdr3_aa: CASSPSRDIYEQYF
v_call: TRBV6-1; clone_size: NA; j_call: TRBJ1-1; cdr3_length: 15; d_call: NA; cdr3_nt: TGTGCCAGCAGTGACGCCCAACCTATGGGGACTGAAGCTTTCTTT; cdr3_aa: CASSDAQPMGTEAFF
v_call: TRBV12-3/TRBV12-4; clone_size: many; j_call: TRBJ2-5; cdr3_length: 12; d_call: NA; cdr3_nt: TGTGCCAGCAGCCTCCGCCGAGAGACCCAGTACTTC; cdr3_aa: CASSLRRETQYF
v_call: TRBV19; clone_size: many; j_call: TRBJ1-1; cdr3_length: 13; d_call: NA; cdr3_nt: TGTGCCAGTAGTATAGGAACGGGCACTGAAGCTTTCTTT; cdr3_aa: CASSIGTGTEAFF
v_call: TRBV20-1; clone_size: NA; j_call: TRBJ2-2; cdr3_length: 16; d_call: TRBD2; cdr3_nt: TGCAGTGCTAGGGCTAGCGGGAGGGCCTCCACCGGGGAGCTGTTTTTT; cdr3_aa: CSARASGRASTGELFF
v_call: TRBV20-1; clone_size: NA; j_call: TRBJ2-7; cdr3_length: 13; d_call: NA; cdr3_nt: TGCAGTGCTCACGGGACAAGCTCCTACGAGCAGTACTTC; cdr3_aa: CSAHGTSSYEQYF
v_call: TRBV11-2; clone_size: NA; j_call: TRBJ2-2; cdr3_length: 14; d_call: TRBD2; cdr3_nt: TGTGCCAGCAGCTACACTAGCGGGACCGGGGAGCTGTTTTTT; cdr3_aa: CASSYTSGTGELFF
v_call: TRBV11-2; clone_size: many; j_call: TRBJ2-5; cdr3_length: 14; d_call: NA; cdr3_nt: TGTGCCAGCAGACCTAGCGCTCAGGGCACGACCCAGTACTTC; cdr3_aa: CASRPSAQGTTQYF
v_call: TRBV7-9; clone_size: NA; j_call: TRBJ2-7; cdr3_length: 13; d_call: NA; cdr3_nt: TGTGCCAGCAGACTTGACAGCCACTACGAGCAGTACTTC; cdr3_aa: CASRLDSHYEQYF
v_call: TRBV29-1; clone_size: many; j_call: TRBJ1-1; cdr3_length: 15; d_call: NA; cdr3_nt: TGCAGCGTTGGGACCGGACGGCGAGGGAACACTGAAGCTTTCTTT; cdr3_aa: CSVGTGRRGNTEAFF
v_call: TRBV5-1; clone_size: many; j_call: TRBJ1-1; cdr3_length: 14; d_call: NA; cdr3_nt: TGCGCCAGCAGCGGGTTTGTGGGTGACACTGAAGCTTTCTTT; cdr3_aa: CASSGFVGDTEAFF
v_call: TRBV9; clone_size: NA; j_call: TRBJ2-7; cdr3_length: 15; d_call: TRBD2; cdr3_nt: TGTGCCAGCAGCGGGACTAGCGGAACCTTTGAAGAGCAGTACTTC; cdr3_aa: CASSGTSGTFEEQYF
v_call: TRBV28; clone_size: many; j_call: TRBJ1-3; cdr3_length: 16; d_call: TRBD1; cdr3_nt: TGTGCCAGCAGTACGAGTGGGACAGGGGGCAGAAACACCATATATTTT; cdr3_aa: CASSTSGTGGRNTIYF
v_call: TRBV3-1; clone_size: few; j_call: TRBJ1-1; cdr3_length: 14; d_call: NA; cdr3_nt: TGTGCCAGCAGGGAGGGAGTGATGAACACTGAAGCTTTCTTT; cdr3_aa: CASREGVMNTEAFF
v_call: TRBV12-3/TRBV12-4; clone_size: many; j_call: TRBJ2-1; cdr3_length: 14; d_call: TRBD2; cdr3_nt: TGTGCCAGCAGTTCCTCACCTCTGGGCGGGAGTAAGTTCTTC; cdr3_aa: CASSSSPLGGSKFF
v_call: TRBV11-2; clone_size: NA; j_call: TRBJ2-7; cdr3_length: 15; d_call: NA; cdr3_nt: TGTGCCAGCAGCGGAGGAGCCGGGGGCTCCTACGAGCAGTACTTC; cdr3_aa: CASSGGAGGSYEQYF
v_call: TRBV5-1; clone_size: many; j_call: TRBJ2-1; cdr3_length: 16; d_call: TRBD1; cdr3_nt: TGCGCCAGCAGCTTGGCAGGGGGACCCGGCTACAATGAGCAGTTCTTC; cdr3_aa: CASSLAGGPGYNEQFF
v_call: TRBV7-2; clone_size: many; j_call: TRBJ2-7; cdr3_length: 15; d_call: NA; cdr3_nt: TGTGCCAGCAGCCCTAGAGCGACGGACGCCTACGAGCAGTACTTC; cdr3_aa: CASSPRATDAYEQYF
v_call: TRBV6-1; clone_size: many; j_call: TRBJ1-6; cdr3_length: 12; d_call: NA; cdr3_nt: TGTGCCAGCGCAAGTATGGGTTCACCCCTCCACTTT; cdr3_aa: CASASMGSPLHF
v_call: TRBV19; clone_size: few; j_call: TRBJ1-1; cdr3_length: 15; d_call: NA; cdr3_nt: TGTGCCAGTAGTTCCCGGGCCAATGGGAGGACTGAAGCTTTCTTT; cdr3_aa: CASSSRANGRTEAFF
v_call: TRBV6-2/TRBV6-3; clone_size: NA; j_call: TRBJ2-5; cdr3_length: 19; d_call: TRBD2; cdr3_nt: TGTGCCAGCAGCCCCGAGGGGCTAGCGGGATCGGGAGGGCAAGAGACCCAGTACTTC; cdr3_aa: CASSPEGLAGSGGQETQYF
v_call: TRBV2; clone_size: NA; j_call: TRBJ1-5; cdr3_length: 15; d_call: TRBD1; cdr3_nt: TGTGCCAGCAGTGACGGACAGGGAGAAACTCAGCCCCAGCATTTT; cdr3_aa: CASSDGQGETQPQHF
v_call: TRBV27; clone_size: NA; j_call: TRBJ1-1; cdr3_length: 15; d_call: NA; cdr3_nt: TGTGCCAGCAGTTCGGTCTGGCCGAGGAACACTGAAGCTTTCTTT; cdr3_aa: CASSSVWPRNTEAFF
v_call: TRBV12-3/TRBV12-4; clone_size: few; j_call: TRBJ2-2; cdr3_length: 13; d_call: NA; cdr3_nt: TGTGCCAGCACCAACCGAGGAGCCGGGGAGCTGTTTTTT; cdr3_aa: CASTNRGAGELFF
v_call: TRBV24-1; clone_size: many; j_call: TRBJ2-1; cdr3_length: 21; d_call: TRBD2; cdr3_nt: TGTGCCACCAGTGATTTGAGTGCGGGACTAGCGGGAGGGAGCTCCTACAATGAGCAGTTCTTC; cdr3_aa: CATSDLSAGLAGGSSYNEQFF